This TCR beta chain originates from a study of blood T cell repertoires in COVID-19. In the study overall: Samples came from the United States, Italy and Spain, spanning acute and convalescent COVID-19.

This clone was picked up a small number of times. In the authors' workflow: Amplification from reference gene primers served as the basis for estimated nucleated cell counts. This table comes from immunoSEQ multiplex PCR, and its TCRdb copy is limited to in-frame clones, with some not included. V, J and clone size were drawn from that table, and D and trimming were deduced from the DNA. Among around 160,000 clones listed, 75% to 80% were seen once. Germline V gene lookup returns CDR1 SGHRS and CDR2 YFSETQ. V lost 3 bases, J lost 0 bases, and 5 bases stayed unmatched. The CDR3 loop spans 16 amino acids.

The TCR was taken from a woman over 75 with acute or convalescent COVID-19. Sequenced sample: peripheral blood. The chain carries TRBV5-1 and TRBJ2-2; 7 nucleotides match TRBD1. The CDR3 DNA is TGCGCCAGCAGCTCGGGACAGATCACGAACACCGGGGAGCTGTTTTTT. Translation: CASSSGQITNTGELFF.